The rows below give T cell receptor beta chains drawn from one sample of a study of blood T cell repertoires in COVID-19. Libraries were prepared by immunoSEQ multiplex PCR; TCRdb keeps only in-frame clonotypes and omits some of them. The sample holds more than 400,000 clones, about 92% seen once. Sequences were obtained from PBMCs or T cells enriched from blood (not recorded which). The origin of the receptors is a young man who had recovered from COVID-19. CDR3s include the opening cysteine and the closing phenylalanine or tryptophan. D genes are given only for firm matches. Not every row has a clone size; where given, it reads once, few, many or a size class.

abundance	len	v_gene	d_gene	j_gene	CDR3nt	CDR3aa
NA	17	TRBV24-1	TRBD1	TRBJ2-3	TGTGCCACCAGTGATTCCCGAGTAGGGACAGGGACAGATACGCAGTATTTT	CATSDSRVGTGTDTQYF
NA	19	TRBV28	TRBD2	TRBJ2-5	TGTGCCAGCAGTTTTAAGCGGGAGGGCTTTAAAGGGGGTGAAGAGACCCAGTACTTC	CASSFKREGFKGGEETQYF
NA	14	TRBV2	TRBD1	TRBJ1-1	TGTGCCACCGGACAGGGGATCGAGAACACTGAAGCTTTCTTT	CATGQGIENTEAFF
NA	13	TRBV9	NA	TRBJ2-5	TGTGCCAGCAGCGACTCTAGCGCAGAGACCCAGTACTTC	CASSDSSAETQYF
NA	13	TRBV5-1	TRBD1	TRBJ1-6	TGCGCCAGCAGTTCAGGGGGCGCCTCACCCCTCCACTTT	CASSSGGASPLHF
NA	14	TRBV10-3	TRBD1	TRBJ2-5	TGTGCCATCAGTAAACAGGGGGGAGAAGAGACCCAGTACTTC	CAISKQGGEETQYF
NA	14	TRBV3-1/TRBV3-2	NA	TRBJ1-1	TGTGCCAGCAGCCCCGGAGGGGGGGGCACTGAAGCTTTCTTT	CASSPGGGGTEAFF
NA	13	TRBV7-2	TRBD1	TRBJ1-2	TGTGCCAGCAGCTTCCGGGACAGGGGAGGCTACACCTTC	CASSFRDRGGYTF
NA	15	TRBV24-1	NA	TRBJ1-1	TGTGCCACCAGTGACCCACGGGTCCTCCTCACTGAAGCTTTCTTT	CATSDPRVLLTEAFF
NA	13	TRBV14	TRBD1	TRBJ1-1	TGTGCCAGCAGCCTACCGGGACAGAGCGTAGCTTTCTTT	CASSLPGQSVAFF
NA	14	TRBV7-3	NA	TRBJ1-1	TGTGCCAGCAGTAGCGGGGGGCTATACACTGAAGCTTTCTTT	CASSSGGLYTEAFF
NA	12	TRBV19	NA	TRBJ1-1	TGTGCCACCTACGACAGGCGGACTGAAGCTTTCTTT	CATYDRRTEAFF
once	12	TRBV10-2	NA	TRBJ1-2	TGCGCCAGCAGGATACAGGGTTATGGCTACACCTTC	CASRIQGYGYTF
NA	15	TRBV6-5	TRBD1	TRBJ2-2	TGTGCCAGCAGCCTGGGACAGGGGAACACCGGGGAGCTGTTTTTT	CASSLGQGNTGELFF
NA	12	TRBV12-3/TRBV12-4	NA	TRBJ1-1	TGTGCCAGCAGTTTAAAGGGGTCTGGAGCTTTCTTT	CASSLKGSGAFF
NA	13	TRBV5-4	NA	TRBJ1-2	TGTGCCAGCAGCTCGAAACCCGTGCGTGGCTACACCTTC	CASSSKPVRGYTF
NA	17	TRBV28	TRBD1	TRBJ1-5	TGTGCCGGATCCTCCGGGACAGGACTATATAGCAATCAGCCCCAGCATTTT	CAGSSGTGLYSNQPQHF
NA	16	TRBV5-4	TRBD2	TRBJ2-1	TGTGCCAGCAGCTCCGGGACTAGCGGGGGCTACAATGAGCAGTTCTTC	CASSSGTSGGYNEQFF
once	15	TRBV9	TRBD2	TRBJ2-1	TGTGCCAGCAGCGCAGATAGCGGGGGCCATAATGAGCAGTTCTTC	CASSADSGGHNEQFF
NA	16	TRBV14	TRBD1	TRBJ1-1	TGTGCCAGCAGCCCTCGGACAGGGGTAATGAACACTGAAGCTTTCTTT	CASSPRTGVMNTEAFF
NA	15	TRBV15	NA	TRBJ1-1	TGTGCCACCAGCACAGGGATGGGTTCTGACACTGAAGCTTTCTTT	CATSTGMGSDTEAFF
NA	14	TRBV9	TRBD1	TRBJ1-3	TGTGCCAGCAGCGGCGACAGGGCTGGAAACACCATATATTTT	CASSGDRAGNTIYF
NA	12	TRBV29-1	NA	TRBJ1-1	TGCAGCGTTGATCCGGGGAACACTGAAGCTTTCTTT	CSVDPGNTEAFF
NA	14	TRBV28	NA	TRBJ2-2	TGTGCCAGCAACCCGACAGGGAACACCGGGGAGCTGTTTTTT	CASNPTGNTGELFF
NA	15	TRBV12-5	NA	TRBJ1-6	TGTGCTAGTGGTTCAGGGACATCTGATAATTCACCCCTCCACTTT	CASGSGTSDNSPLHF
NA	14	TRBV4-1	NA	TRBJ1-2	TGCGCCAGCAGCCAACGGGGTTCAAACTATGGCTACACCTTC	CASSQRGSNYGYTF
NA	13	TRBV7-9	NA	TRBJ2-7	TGTGCCAGCAGCTTAGCAGGAGCCTACGAGCAGTACTTC	CASSLAGAYEQYF
once	14	TRBV14	TRBD1	TRBJ1-2	TGTGCCAGCAGTCGGACAGGCCCCGGCTATGGCTACACCTTC	CASSRTGPGYGYTF
NA	15	TRBV4-1	TRBD2	TRBJ2-7	TGCGCCAGCAGCCTCTCCGGGACTACAACCTACGAGCAGTACTTC	CASSLSGTTTYEQYF
once	15	TRBV3-1/TRBV3-2	TRBD1	TRBJ2-2	TGTGCCAGCGCTGGGACAGGAACCACCACCGGGGAGCTGTTTTTT	CASAGTGTTTGELFF
NA	15	TRBV3-1/TRBV3-2	NA	TRBJ1-1	TGTGCCAGCAGCCAAGATCGGTGGTTAGTGAGTGAAGCTTTCTTT	CASSQDRWLVSEAFF
NA	13	TRBV5-1	NA	TRBJ1-2	TGCGCCAGCAGCTTGGGGGGCAAGAGTGGCTACACCTTC	CASSLGGKSGYTF
NA	14	TRBV2	NA	TRBJ1-5	TGTGCCAGCAGTGCCGCACTTAAGAATCAGCCCCAGCATTTT	CASSAALKNQPQHF
once	17	TRBV1	NA	TRBJ1-5	TGCACCAGCAGCCAAGTAAATCGACAGGGAGGCAATCAGCCCCAGCATTTT	CTSSQVNRQGGNQPQHF
once	15	TRBV7-8	NA	TRBJ2-7	TGTGCCAGCAGCTCTGGCGCAGGCCCTTCCTACGAGCAGTACTTC	CASSSGAGPSYEQYF
NA	12	TRBV6-1	NA	TRBJ1-2	TGTGCCAGCAGTGACGGGAAGCGTGGCTACACCTTC	CASSDGKRGYTF
NA	11	TRBV19	NA	TRBJ1-2	TGTGCCAGTCTGCGGGGCTATGGCTACACCTTC	CASLRGYGYTF
NA	13	TRBV6-1	NA	TRBJ2-5	TGTGCCAGCAGTGAACAGGTTCGGGAGACCCAGTACTTC	CASSEQVRETQYF
NA	12	TRBV7-6	TRBD1	TRBJ1-1	TGTGCCAGCAGCCCTTTGACAGGGTCAGCTTTCTTT	CASSPLTGSAFF